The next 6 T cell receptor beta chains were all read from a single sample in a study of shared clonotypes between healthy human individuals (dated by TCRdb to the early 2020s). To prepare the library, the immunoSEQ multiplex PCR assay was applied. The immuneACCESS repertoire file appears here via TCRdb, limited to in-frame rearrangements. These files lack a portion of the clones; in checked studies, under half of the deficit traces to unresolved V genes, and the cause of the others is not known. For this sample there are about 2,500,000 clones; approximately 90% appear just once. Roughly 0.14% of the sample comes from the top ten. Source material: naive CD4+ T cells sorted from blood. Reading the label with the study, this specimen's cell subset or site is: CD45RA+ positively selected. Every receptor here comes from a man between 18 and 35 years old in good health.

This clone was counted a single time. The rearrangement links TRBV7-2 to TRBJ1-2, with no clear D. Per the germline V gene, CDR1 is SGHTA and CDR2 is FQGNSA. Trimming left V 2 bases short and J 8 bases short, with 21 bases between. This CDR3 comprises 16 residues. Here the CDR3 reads CASSLTPIPDVNGYTF. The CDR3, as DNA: TGTGCCAGCAGCTTAACCCCAATCCCTGATGTAAACGGCTACACCTTC. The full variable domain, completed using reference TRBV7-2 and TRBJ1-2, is GAGVSQSPSNKVTEKGKDVELRCDPISGHTALYWYRQSLGQGLEFLIYFQGNSAPDKSGLPSDRFSAERTGGSVSTLTIQRTQQEDSAVYLCASSLTPIPDVNGYTFGSGTRLTVV.

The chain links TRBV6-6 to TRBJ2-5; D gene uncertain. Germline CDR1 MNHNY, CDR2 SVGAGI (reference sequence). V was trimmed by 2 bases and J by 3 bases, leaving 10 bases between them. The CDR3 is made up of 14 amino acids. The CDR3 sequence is CASSYGPEKETQYF. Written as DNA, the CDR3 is TGTGCCAGCAGTTACGGGCCCGAGAAAGAGACCCAGTACTTC.

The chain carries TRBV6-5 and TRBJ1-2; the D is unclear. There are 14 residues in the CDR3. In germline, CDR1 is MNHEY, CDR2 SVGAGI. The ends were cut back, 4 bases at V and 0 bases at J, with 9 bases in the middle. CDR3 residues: CASSSRLPNYGYTF. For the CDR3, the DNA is TGTGCCAGCAGTTCACGACTGCCTAACTATGGCTACACCTTC.

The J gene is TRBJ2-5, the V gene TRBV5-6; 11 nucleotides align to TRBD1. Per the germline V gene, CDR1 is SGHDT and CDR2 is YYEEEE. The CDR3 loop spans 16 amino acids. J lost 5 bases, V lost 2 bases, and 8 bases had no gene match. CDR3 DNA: TGTGCCAGCAGCTTCACCGGGACAGGGGGTAGGGAGACCCAGTACTTC. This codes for CASSFTGTGGRETQYF.

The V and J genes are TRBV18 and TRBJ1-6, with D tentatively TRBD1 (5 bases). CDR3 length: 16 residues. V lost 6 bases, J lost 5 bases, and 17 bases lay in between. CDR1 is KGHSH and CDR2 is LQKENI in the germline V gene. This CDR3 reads CASSTRLQVDNSPLHF. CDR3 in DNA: TGTGCCAGCTCGACCAGACTACAGGTCGATAATTCACCCCTCCACTTT.

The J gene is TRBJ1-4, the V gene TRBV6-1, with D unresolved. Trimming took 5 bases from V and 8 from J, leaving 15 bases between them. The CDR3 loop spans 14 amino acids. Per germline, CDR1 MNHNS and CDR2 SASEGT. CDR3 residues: CASSRRIQFEKLFF. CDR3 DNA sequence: TGTGCCAGCAGTCGTAGGATACAGTTCGAAAAACTGTTTTTT.